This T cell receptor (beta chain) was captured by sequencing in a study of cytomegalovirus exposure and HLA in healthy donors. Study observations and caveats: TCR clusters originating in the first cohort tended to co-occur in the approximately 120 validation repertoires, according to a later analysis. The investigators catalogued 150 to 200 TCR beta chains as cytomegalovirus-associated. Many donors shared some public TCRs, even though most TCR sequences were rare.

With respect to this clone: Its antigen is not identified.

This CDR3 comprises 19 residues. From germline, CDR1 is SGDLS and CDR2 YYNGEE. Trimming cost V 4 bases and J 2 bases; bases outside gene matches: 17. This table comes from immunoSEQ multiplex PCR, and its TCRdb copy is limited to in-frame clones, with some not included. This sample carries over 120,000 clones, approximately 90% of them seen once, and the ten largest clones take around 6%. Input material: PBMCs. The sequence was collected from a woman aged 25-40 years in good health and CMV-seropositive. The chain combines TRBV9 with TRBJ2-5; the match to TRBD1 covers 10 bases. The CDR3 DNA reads TGTGCCAGCAGCCAGGGACAGGGGCTGTTTGGGGCGGGACAAGAGACCCAGTACTTC. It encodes CASSQGQGLFGAGQETQYF.